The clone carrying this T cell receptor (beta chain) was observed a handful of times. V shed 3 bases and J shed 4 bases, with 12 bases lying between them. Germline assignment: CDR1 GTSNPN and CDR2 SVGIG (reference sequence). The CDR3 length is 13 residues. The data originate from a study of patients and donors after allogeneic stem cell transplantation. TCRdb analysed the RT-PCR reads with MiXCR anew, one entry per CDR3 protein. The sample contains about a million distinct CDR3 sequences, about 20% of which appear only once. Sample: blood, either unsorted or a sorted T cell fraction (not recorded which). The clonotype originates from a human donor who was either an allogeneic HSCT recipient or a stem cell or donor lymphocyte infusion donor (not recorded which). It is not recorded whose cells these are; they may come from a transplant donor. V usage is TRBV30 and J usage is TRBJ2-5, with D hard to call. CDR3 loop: CAWRNGYLETQYF. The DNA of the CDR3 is TGTGCCTGGAGAAATGGTTATCTAGAGACCCAGTACTTC.